The clone carrying this T cell receptor beta chain has at least ten counts. The CDR3 contains 14 residues. Germline loops: CDR1 MNHEY, CDR2 SVGAGI. The V segment lost 5 bases and the J segment 3 bases; nucleotides outside the gene matches: 7. In the study's own analysis: Amplification of reference gene primers provided the estimated nucleated cell counts. Only in-frame clones appear in the TCRdb table, and some are missing; sequencing was by immunoSEQ multiplex PCR. Clonal size and the V and J genes are those of that table, whereas D and trimming came from the DNA. The sample includes 75,000 to 100,000 clones, about 83% of them seen just once. The record originates from a study of blood T cell repertoires in COVID-19. The wider study: Sites in the United States, Italy and Spain provided acute and convalescent COVID-19 samples. PBMCs, B-cell-depleted T cells, or T cells provided the cDNA or gDNA that made up the material.

This TCR was recovered from an elderly woman with acute or convalescent COVID-19. J is TRBJ2-7 and V is TRBV6-5; TRBD2 aligns across 7 bases. The sample taken for sequencing was peripheral blood. The CDR3 sequence is CASSISGPRYEQYF. The CDR3 coding sequence is TGTGCCAGCAGTATTAGCGGGCCGCGCTACGAGCAGTACTTC.